This T cell receptor beta chain emerged from a study of shared clonotypes between healthy human individuals. Each sorted subset replicate got 200 ng genomic DNA, tens of thousands of genomes. Assay used: immunoSEQ multiplex PCR; TCRdb lists only in-frame clones, some missing. There are some 1.1 million clones in the sample; 77% occur only once, and almost 0.9% lies in the top ten. Donors were healthy HIV-negative adults without recently reported acute infections or vaccinations. CD45RA+ naive and CD45RA-negative memory subsets were separated from CD4+ cells. The CDR3 sequence is 14 residues long. Germline V CDR1 and CDR2: MNHEY, SVGAGI. V lost 5 bases to trimming and J lost 13 bases, with 18 bases between them. This clone was found a few times. Its antigen remains unknown. Findings of the study overall: Clonotype sharing across a few donors was observed for 4% to 5.5% of naive CD4 clonotypes.

The rearrangement uses TRBV6-5 and TRBJ1-6; D may be TRBD1 (5 bases). This sequence originates from a man younger than 30 in good health. Some clones in this sample may be carry-over from other donors' samples. What was sequenced was memory CD4+ T cells from PBMCs. Subset indicated: CD45RA-negative fraction. This CDR3 is CASSGGLGISPLHF. CDR3 nucleotides: TGTGCCAGCAGTGGGGGTCTCGGGATCTCCCCCCTCCACTTT.